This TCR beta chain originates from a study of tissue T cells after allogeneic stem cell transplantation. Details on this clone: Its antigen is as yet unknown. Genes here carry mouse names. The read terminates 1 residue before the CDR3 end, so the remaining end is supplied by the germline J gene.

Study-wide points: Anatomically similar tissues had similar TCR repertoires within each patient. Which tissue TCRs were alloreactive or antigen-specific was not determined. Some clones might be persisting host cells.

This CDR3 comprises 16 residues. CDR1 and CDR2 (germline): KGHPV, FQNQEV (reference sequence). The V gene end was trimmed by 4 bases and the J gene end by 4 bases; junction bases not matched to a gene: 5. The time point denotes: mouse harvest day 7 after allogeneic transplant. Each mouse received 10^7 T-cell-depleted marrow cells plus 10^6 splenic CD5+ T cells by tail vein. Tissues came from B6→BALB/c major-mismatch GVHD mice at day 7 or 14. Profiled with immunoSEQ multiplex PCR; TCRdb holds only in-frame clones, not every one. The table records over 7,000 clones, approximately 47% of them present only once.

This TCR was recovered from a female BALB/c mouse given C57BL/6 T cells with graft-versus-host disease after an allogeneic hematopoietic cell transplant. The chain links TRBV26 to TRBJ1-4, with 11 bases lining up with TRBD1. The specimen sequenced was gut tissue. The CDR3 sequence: CASSPTGQGVNERLFF. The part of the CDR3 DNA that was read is TGTGCCAGCAGTCCCACGGGACAGGGGGTCAACGAAAGATTATTT.